This entry lists 29 T cell receptor beta chains sequenced from one sample in a study of blood T cell repertoires in COVID-19 (dated by TCRdb to 2020 to 2021). Libraries came from the immunoSEQ multiplex PCR assay. TCRdb stores this immuneACCESS table with in-frame sequences only. Part of the clones is absent; in the studies checked, under half of the shortfall reflects unresolved V genes, and no reason is known for the rest. The sample table holds 150,000 or so clones, of which roughly 85% were seen once. The ten most abundant clones make up around 8.2% of the sample. Sequenced input: peripheral blood. The receptors stem from a man aged 60-69 years with acute or convalescent COVID-19.

The chain recombines TRBV19 with TRBJ2-7, with 10 bases that match TRBD2. The CDR3 loop spans 16 amino acids. With 0 bases clipped from V and 3 bases from J, the junction kept 5 bases outside the gene matches. The germline CDR1 and CDR2 sequences are LNHDA and SQIVND (reference sequence). CDR3 residues: CASSIDLASGSYEQYF. The CDR3 DNA follows: TGTGCCAGTAGTATAGATCTCGCTAGCGGGAGCTACGAGCAGTACTTC.

This clone was observed once. The chain uses TRBV27 and TRBJ2-7; 11 bases align to TRBD2. With V trimmed by 5 bases and J by 3 bases, 6 bases remained unmatched. The V gene's germline CDR1 is MNHEY and CDR2 SMNVEV (reference sequence). This CDR3 is 15 amino acids long. CDR3 region: CASSAPGLAVYEQYF. The CDR3 coding sequence is TGTGCCAGCAGTGCCCCGGGACTAGCGGTCTACGAGCAGTACTTC.

The J gene is TRBJ1-1, the V gene TRBV2; 8 bases are a match to TRBD1. The V gene's germline CDR1 is SNHLY and CDR2 FYNNEI. V gave up 6 bases and J gave up 5 bases; unmatched junction bases: 8. The CDR3 consists of 14 residues. CDR3 in DNA: TGTGCCAGCAGCCCCGACAGGGGCTTTACTGAAGCTTTCTTT. The encoded protein is CASSPDRGFTEAFF.

The chain carries TRBV5-1 and TRBJ1-1, with D tentatively TRBD1 (5 bases). Germline V gives CDR1 SGHRS, CDR2 YFSETQ. Trimming stripped 1 base from V and 5 bases from J, with 9 bases between. The CDR3 runs 13 residues. This chain's CDR3 is CASSLPRGTEAFF. In nucleotides, the CDR3 is TGCGCCAGCAGCTTGCCGCGGGGGACTGAAGCTTTCTTT.

The rearrangement joins TRBV25-1 to TRBJ2-6, with TRBD1 as a possible D gene (6 bases). V was pared by 3 bases and J by 1 base, with 10 bases between. Looked up from germline, CDR1 is MGHDK and CDR2 is SYGVNS. CDR3 length: 16 amino acids. CDR3 DNA: TGTGCCAGCAGTGAGGGGGCAAAGTCTGGGGCCAACGTCCTGACTTTC. It encodes CASSEGAKSGANVLTF.

The chain carries TRBV24-1 and TRBJ2-3; a weak D match, TRBD2 (6 bases). Trimming removed 5 bases from V and 8 bases from J, with 13 bases in between. The CDR3 has 13 residues. CDR1 and CDR2 from the germline V gene are KGHDR and SFDVKD. The CDR3 DNA follows: TGTGCCACCAGTGCGGGGACTTCTGGTACGCAGTATTTT. As protein: CATSAGTSGTQYF.

This clone is a singleton in its sample. The chain recombines TRBV21-1 with TRBJ2-2; TRBD2, the table's D call, was not compared with the DNA. TRBV21-1 is a documented pseudogene. CDR3 length equals 17 residues. The CDR3 DNA reads as TGTGCCAGCAGCAAAGAACGCGGGAGAGCGAACACCGGGGAGCTGTTTTTT. Translated, it gives CASSKERGRANTGELFF.

The chain carries TRBV13 and TRBJ2-1; D perhaps matches TRBD1 (6 bases). From germline, CDR1 is PRHDT and CDR2 FYEKMQ (reference sequence). Deletions cut 5 bases from V and 1 base from J, with 18 bases between. The CDR3 is 17 residues long. The CDR3 DNA sequence: TGTGCCAGCAGCACATCCTACAGGGCAAGGTCCTACAATGAGCAGTTCTTC. It translates to CASSTSYRARSYNEQFF. Complete variable domain (other parts from reference TRBV13 and TRBJ2-1): AAGVIQSPRHLIKEKRETATLKCYPIPRHDTVYWYQQGPGQDPQFLISFYEKMQSDKGSIPDRFSAQQFSDYHSELNMSSLELGDSALYFCASSTSYRARSYNEQFFGPGTRLTVL.

This clone was recorded only once. This sequence joins TRBV18 and TRBJ2-1; 14 bases are shared with TRBD2. Germline CDR1 KGHSH, CDR2 LQKENI. J gave up 11 bases and V 2 bases, and 2 bases lay outside the gene matches. The CDR3 is made up of 14 amino acids. The CDR3 reads CASSPGLAGGQQFF. CDR3 sequence (DNA): TGTGCCAGCTCACCAGGACTAGCGGGAGGCCAGCAGTTCTTC.

The chain uses TRBV27 and TRBJ1-5; D is unclear. Trimming removed 3 bases from V and 0 bases from J, with 9 bases in between. The CDR3 runs to 15 residues. Looked up from germline, CDR1 is MNHEY and CDR2 is SMNVEV (reference sequence). The DNA of the CDR3 is TGTGCCAGCAGTTTCGATGGGCGTAGCAATCAGCCCCAGCATTTT. Protein sequence: CASSFDGRSNQPQHF.

The rearrangement uses TRBV5-1 and TRBJ2-7, with 9 bases that match TRBD2. J lost 0 bases, V lost 2 bases, and 12 bases had no gene match. This CDR3 has 18 amino acids. CDR1 and CDR2 (germline): SGHRS, YFSETQ. CDR3 DNA: TGCGCCAGCAGCTTTAGCGGGAGCGTGGGTAAAAGCTCCTACGAGCAGTACTTC. It is translated as CASSFSGSVGKSSYEQYF.

The gene calls are TRBV11-2 and TRBJ2-7, with 13 bases fitting TRBD2. The CDR3 contains 16 residues. V trimming: 5 bases; J trimming: 5 bases; junction bases outside the gene matches: 9. Germline V gene sequence: CDR1 SGHAT, CDR2 FQNNGV. CDR3 protein: CASSLRTSGSIHEQYF. The CDR3 region has the DNA TGTGCCAGCAGCCTGCGGACTAGCGGGAGTATCCACGAGCAGTACTTC. Full variable domain (remainder filled in from reference TRBV11-2 and TRBJ2-7): EAGVAQSPRYKIIEKRQSVAFWCNPISGHATLYWYQQILGQGPKLLIQFQNNGVVDDSQLPKDRFSAERLKGVDSTLKIQPAKLEDSAVYLCASSLRTSGSIHEQYFGPGTRLTVT.

The chain uses TRBV15 and TRBJ2-3, with 8 bases that match TRBD2. CDR3 length equals 16 residues. J lost 3 bases, V lost 1 base, and 6 bases had no gene match. CDR1 and CDR2 from the germline V gene are LNHNV and YYDKDF (reference sequence). The CDR3 DNA is TGTGCCACCAGCAGAGTCCGGGGGGGTGGGACAGATACGCAGTATTTT. Encoded protein: CATSRVRGGGTDTQYF.

V is TRBV2 and J is TRBJ2-3; D unclear. Trimming removed 7 bases from V and 0 bases from J, with 8 bases in between. This CDR3 spans 13 amino acids. The V gene's germline CDR1 is SNHLY and CDR2 FYNNEI. The CDR3 bases are TGTGCCAGCAAGGAGCGTAGCACAGATACGCAGTATTTT. Amino acid sequence: CASKERSTDTQYF.

V is TRBV4-1 and J is TRBJ2-1, with 7 positions matching TRBD1. The junction had 3 bases not matched to a gene; V was cut back by 0 bases and J by 4 bases. This CDR3 has 15 residues. The germline gives CDR1 MGHRA, CDR2 YSYEKL. CDR3 nucleotide sequence: TGCGCCAGCAGCCAAGAGGGGACAGATTACAATGAGCAGTTCTTC. Translated: CASSQEGTDYNEQFF.

For the CDR3, the DNA is TGTGCCAGTAGTAAGGGGTACTCCTACGAGCAGTACTTC. Protein: CASSKGYSYEQYF. The rearrangement uses TRBV19 and TRBJ2-7, with D tentatively TRBD1 (5 bases). Trimming took off 4 bases at V and 0 bases at J, with 7 bases between the two ends. The length of the CDR3 is 13 residues. In germline, CDR1 is LNHDA, CDR2 SQIVND (reference sequence).

The V gene is TRBV27, the J gene TRBJ2-7; a weak D match, TRBD2 (6 bases). From germline, CDR1 is MNHEY and CDR2 SMNVEV (reference sequence). The V end was cut by 3 bases, the J end by 3 bases, with 12 bases between. The CDR3 loop spans 14 amino acids. The CDR3 is CASSLIGSLYEQYF. In nucleotides, the CDR3 is TGTGCCAGCAGTTTGATCGGGAGCCTCTACGAGCAGTACTTC.

The chain links TRBV13 to TRBJ1-1; tentative D call: TRBD1 (5 bases). In germline, CDR1 is PRHDT, CDR2 FYEKMQ (reference sequence). The CDR3 consists of 17 residues. V was pared by 2 bases and J by 4 bases, with 20 bases between. CDR3 amino acids: CASSLLLGQGGSTEAFF. The CDR3 nucleotides are TGTGCCAGCAGCTTATTGTTAGGCCAGGGAGGGAGCACTGAAGCTTTCTTT.

V and J are TRBV28 and TRBJ2-1; maybe TRBD2 (5 bases). Germline loops: CDR1 MDHEN, CDR2 SYDVKM. This CDR3 region has 13 residues. With 5 bases removed from V and 7 bases from J, the gap between germline ends came to 12 bases. The CDR3 loop reads CASSPARLNEQFF. CDR3 nucleotides: TGTGCCAGCAGTCCGGCCCGACTAAATGAGCAGTTCTTC.

V usage is TRBV30 and J usage is TRBJ2-7; TRBD2 matches 9 bases. Germline CDR1 is GTSNPN and CDR2 is SVGIG (reference sequence). The V segment lost 3 bases and the J segment 0 bases; nucleotides outside the gene matches: 3. This CDR3 comprises 14 residues. The CDR3 sequence is CAWRLAGSSYEQYF. As DNA, the CDR3 is TGTGCCTGGAGACTAGCGGGCAGCTCCTACGAGCAGTACTTC.

The chain links TRBV6-2 or TRBV6-3 to TRBJ2-3; D may be TRBD2 (6 bases). The CDR3 is made up of 15 amino acids. Germline values: CDR1 MNHEY, CDR2 SVGEGT. Trimming pared 2 bases from V and 4 bases from J, leaving 13 bases between. DNA of the CDR3: TGTGCCAGCAGTTACGACGGGAGATTCGCAGATACGCAGTATTTT. Protein sequence: CASSYDGRFADTQYF.

J is TRBJ2-3 and V is TRBV2, with D possibly matching TRBD2 (5 bases). This CDR3 spans 14 amino acids. V lost 4 bases and J 1 base, leaving 9 bases between the germline ends. Per germline, CDR1 SNHLY and CDR2 FYNNEI. The CDR3 sequence: CASSVRAGTDTQYF. In DNA form, the CDR3 reads TGTGCCAGCAGTGTGAGGGCGGGCACAGATACGCAGTATTTT.

V and J are TRBV6-5 and TRBJ1-5, with 11 bases identical to TRBD1. The CDR3 totals 14 residues. V was clipped by 3 bases and J by 6 bases; unmatched bases: 1. From germline, CDR1 is MNHEY and CDR2 SVGAGI. The CDR3 DNA follows: TGTGCCAGCAGTTATGGGACAGGGGGTCAGCCCCAGCATTTT. Translation: CASSYGTGGQPQHF.

The V call is TRBV27, the J call TRBJ1-2; D not resolved. Trimming shortened V by 5 bases and J by 7 bases, and 17 bases separated the two germline ends. This CDR3 contains 14 residues. Germline CDR1 and CDR2: MNHEY and SMNVEV (reference sequence). CDR3 coding DNA: TGTGCCAGCAGTCCTATTTCGGGAAGAGGTGGCTACACCTTC. Translated, it gives CASSPISGRGGYTF.

The CDR3 bases are TGTGCCGCGCGGACACGAGGTAACACTGAAGCTTTCTTT. It specifies CAARTRGNTEAFF. The gene calls are TRBV12-3 or TRBV12-4 and TRBJ1-1, with a possible D match to TRBD1 (5 bases). CDR3 length equals 13 residues. The V end was cut by 11 bases, the J end by 2 bases, with 15 bases between.

The table lists this clone with a few counts. The rearrangement joins TRBV3-1 (or the pseudogene TRBV3-2) to TRBJ2-7; maybe TRBD2 (6 bases). Germline CDR1 and CDR2: LGHDT and YNNKEL (reference sequence). The CDR3 length is 12 residues. The V gene lost 4 bases and the J gene lost 6 bases, with 10 bases spanning the gap. DNA for the CDR3: TGTGCCAGCAGCCTCCTGGGAGGCGAGCAGTACTTC. Encoded protein: CASSLLGGEQYF.

The V and J genes are TRBV5-4 and TRBJ1-1; D gene ambiguous. Germline values: CDR1 SGHNT, CDR2 YYREEE (reference sequence). The CDR3 consists of 15 residues. The V gene lost 2 bases and the J gene lost 0 bases, with 11 bases spanning the gap. The CDR3 DNA sequence: TGTGCCAGCAGCTTATCTTCAAGCATGAACACTGAAGCTTTCTTT. This encodes CASSLSSSMNTEAFF.

The chain joins TRBV30 to TRBJ2-7, with 11 bases identical to TRBD2. The V and J ends lost 5 bases and 3 bases, in that order; junction bases with no gene match: 9. Germline lookup yields CDR1 GTSNPN and CDR2 SVGIG (reference sequence). This CDR3 spans 15 amino acids. The CDR3 DNA is TGTGCCTGGGGGAGCGGGACTAGCGGTATCTACGAGCAGTACTTC. Translating it yields CAWGSGTSGIYEQYF.

The V and J genes are TRBV6-5 and TRBJ2-7; 8 positions match TRBD1. The CDR3 has 15 amino acids. After removal of 0 bases from V and 7 bases from J, the junction contained 8 bases not matched to a gene. In germline, CDR1 is MNHEY, CDR2 SVGAGI. CDR3 sequence: CASSYSIQGAGEQYF. As DNA, the CDR3 is TGTGCCAGCAGTTACTCGATCCAGGGGGCAGGGGAGCAGTACTTC.